A single sample gave rise to the 4 T cell receptor beta chains below, sequenced in a study of blood T cells in healthy people across ages. A second PCR of roughly 7 to 11 cycles used a sample-barcoded 5' primer and a J-beta primer mix. One entry per CDR3 protein results from TCRdb running MiXCR on the 5' RACE reads. The sample lists some 700,000 distinct CDR3 sequences; roughly 20% were seen once. Material: blood. The receptors shown here come from a man aged 65 to 85 in good health.

The chain couples TRBV10-2 to TRBJ2-7; D not certain. The ends were cut back, 3 bases at V and 3 bases at J, with 3 bases in the middle. This CDR3 comprises 11 residues. From germline, CDR1 is WSHSY and CDR2 SAAADI. The DNA for the CDR3 is TGCGCCAGCAGTGACTTCTACGAGCAGTACTTC. This gives the protein CASSDFYEQYF.

This chain uses TRBV12-5 with TRBJ2-5; weak D call: TRBD2 (6 bases). This CDR3 spans 17 amino acids. CDR1 LGHNT and CDR2 FRNRAP come from the germline V gene. The ends were cut back, 4 bases at V and 2 bases at J, with 20 bases in the middle. CDR3 sequence: CASGSGSLASAQETQYF. For the CDR3, the DNA is TGTGCTAGTGGTTCGGGTTCTTTGGCTAGCGCACAAGAGACCCAGTACTTC. The full variable domain, with the rest looked up from reference TRBV12-5 and TRBJ2-5, is DARVTQTPRHKVTEMGQEVTMRCQPILGHNTVFWYRQTMMQGLELLAYFRNRAPLDDSGMPKDRFSAEMPDATLATLKIQPSEPRDSAVYFCASGSGSLASAQETQYFGPGTRLLVL.

The chain joins TRBV29-1 to TRBJ2-7, with D maybe TRBD1 (6 bases). Germline values: CDR1 SQVTM, CDR2 ANQGSEA. The length of the CDR3 is 14 residues. V lost 1 base, J lost 4 bases, and 14 bases lay in between. The CDR3 spells CSVEATQGRYEQYF. In nucleotides, the CDR3 is TGCAGCGTTGAAGCTACCCAGGGGAGATACGAGCAGTACTTC.

In regard to this clonotype: The junction departs from germline at one end; a sequencing error may be responsible. The J gene is TRBJ2-5, the V gene TRBV5-1; D may be TRBD1 (6 bases). CDR1 and CDR2 (germline): SGHRS, YFSETQ. This CDR3 comprises 12 residues. CDR3 region: CASTGRKGTQYF. CDR3 sequence (DNA): TGCGCTAGCACAGGGCGTAAAGGGACCCAGTACTTC.